The source of this T cell receptor beta chain is a study of technical replicates of blood from a handful of donors. Some clones are missing from TCRdb's copy, which holds only in-frame ones; the method was immunoSEQ multiplex PCR. The table has more than 80,000 clones, approximately 96% seen once. The sequence was collected from a human donor in good health. Sample: T cells isolated from PBMCs.

CDR3 nucleotides: TGTGCCAGCAGTCGACAGGGCCTTTACACCGGGGAGCTGTTTTTT. Protein sequence: CASSRQGLYTGELFF. This rearrangement joins TRBV6-5 to TRBJ2-2; 7 bases map to TRBD1. This CDR3 is built from 15 residues. Looked up from germline, CDR1 is MNHEY and CDR2 is SVGAGI. V gave up 5 bases and J gave up 3 bases; unmatched junction bases: 6.